A selection of T cell receptor beta chains follows, all from one sample in a study of blood T cell repertoires in COVID-19. Only in-frame clones appear in the TCRdb table, and some are missing; sequencing was by immunoSEQ multiplex PCR. The sample carries about 220,000 clones, 84% recorded once. Sequenced input: peripheral blood. All receptors come from a young man with active or convalescent COVID-19. CDR3s include the opening cysteine and the closing phenylalanine or tryptophan. Each record gives: D gene, clone size, J gene, V gene, CDR3 DNA, CDR3 protein. A D gene is named only where the DNA matches it firmly. A clone size is listed for some rows: how often the clone was seen (once, few, many), or a class if it is expanded.

-,-,TRBJ2-1,TRBV18,TGTGCCAGCTCACCACCTTCGTACAATGAGCAGTTCTTC,CASSPPSYNEQFF
TRBD1,-,TRBJ1-2,TRBV7-2,TGTGCCAGCAGCGCTGACAGGGTTAGTGGCGGCTACACCTTC,CASSADRVSGGYTF
-,-,TRBJ1-3,TRBV21-1,TGTGCCAGCAGCAAAGGGGACAGCTCTGGAAACACCATATATTTT,CASSKGDSSGNTIYF
-,-,TRBJ1-1,TRBV12-3/TRBV12-4,TGTGCCAGCAGTTTGCTGGCGTCGGGGGAGGCTTTCTTT,CASSLLASGEAFF
TRBD2,-,TRBJ2-3,TRBV6-2/TRBV6-3,TGTGCCAGCAGTTACTCGAGAAGCGGGGGGGCCACAGATACGCAGTATTTT,CASSYSRSGGATDTQYF
-,-,TRBJ1-4,TRBV4-2,TGTGCCAGCAGCCAAGATAAGGGGTACAGAGCAACTAATGAAAAACTGTTTTTT,CASSQDKGYRATNEKLFF
-,few,TRBJ2-1,TRBV6-5,TGTGCCAGCAGGTCGGCGGGTTCTCCCTACAATGAGCAGTTCTTC,CASRSAGSPYNEQFF
-,-,TRBJ1-1,TRBV5-1,TGCGCCAGCGTGCGGGCACTGGGAGCTACTGAAGCTTTCTTT,CASVRALGATEAFF
-,-,TRBJ2-2,TRBV30,TGTGCCTGGGCCCAGGGACTCGCGAACACCGGGGAGCTGTTTTTT,CAWAQGLANTGELFF
-,-,TRBJ1-5,TRBV7-9,TGTGCCAGCAGCCGAAGACAGATTCTTAGCAATCAGCCCCAGCATTTT,CASSRRQILSNQPQHF
-,once,TRBJ2-1,TRBV9,TGTGCCAGCAGCTCCTCGGGTCCTGTCAGCGATGAGCAGTTCTTC,CASSSSGPVSDEQFF
TRBD1,-,TRBJ2-5,TRBV2,TGTGCCAGCAGTGAAGGAGAGACAGGGGGCCGGGAGACCCAGTACTTC,CASSEGETGGRETQYF
-,-,TRBJ1-5,TRBV5-4,TGTGCCAGCAGCCTAGGACCGGGGATTAGCAATCAGCCCCAGCATTTT,CASSLGPGISNQPQHF
TRBD1,-,TRBJ1-2,TRBV27,TGTGCCAGCAGTCCAGACAGGGTCGACTATGGCTACACCTTC,CASSPDRVDYGYTF
-,-,TRBJ2-1,TRBV28,TGTGCCAGCATTCGGAGTACGGGTGAGCAGTTCTTC,CASIRSTGEQFF
TRBD1,-,TRBJ2-3,TRBV27,TGTGCCAGCGGGCCGGGACAGGGGGTATTAGGGGGTGAGTTGGGTACGCAGTATTTT,CASGPGQGVLGGELGTQYF
TRBD2,-,TRBJ2-5,TRBV19,TGTGCCAGTAGTACCGGACTAGCGGGAGGGCCTGGACAGACCCAGTACTTC,CASSTGLAGGPGQTQYF
-,once,TRBJ2-7,TRBV19,TGTGCCAGTAGTCCCCAGGGGAGAATCTCCTACGAGCAGTACTTC,CASSPQGRISYEQYF
TRBD1,-,TRBJ2-7,TRBV3-1/TRBV3-2,TGTGCCAGCAGCCGACAGGGGGGCCCCTACGAGCAGTACTTC,CASSRQGGPYEQYF
TRBD2,-,TRBJ2-3,TRBV9,TGTGCCAGCAGCGCTAGCGGGTACGCCACAGATACGCAGTATTTT,CASSASGYATDTQYF